The 24 T cell receptor beta chains given below trace back to one sample, sequenced in a study of beta chain features in type 1 diabetes (dated by TCRdb to the late 2010s). Libraries were prepared through the immunoSEQ multiplex PCR assay. All of the isolated RNA was reverse transcribed with the High Capacity cDNA Reverse Transcription Kit, so expressed TCRB transcripts were sequenced. Not all clones reach the TCRdb copy of this immuneACCESS table, which keeps in-frame sequences only. Checked studies attribute under half of the gap to unresolved V genes and leave the rest unexplained. The sample table shows some 410,000 clones, and 11% to 15% are seen once. The ten largest make up roughly 0.035% of the sample. The sequenced material came from naive CD4+ T cells from blood. Interpreted using the paper, the cell subset or site label stands for: true naive CD4+ T cells. All receptors come from a man in his thirties or forties in good health.

The chain carries TRBV18 and TRBJ2-2; D possibly corresponds to TRBD1 (6 bases). The germline V gene encodes CDR1 KGHSH and CDR2 LQKENI. This CDR3 is built from 16 residues. The ends were cut back, 1 base at V and 0 bases at J, with 9 bases in the middle. CDR3 protein: CASSPRGQPNTGELFF. CDR3 DNA sequence: TGTGCCAGCTCACCACGAGGACAGCCGAACACCGGGGAGCTGTTTTTT. The variable domain in full, completed from reference TRBV18 and TRBJ2-2, reads NAGVMQNPRHLVRRRGQEARLRCSPMKGHSHVYWYRQLPEEGLKFMVYLQKENIIDESGMPKERFSAEFPKEGPSILRIQQVVRGDSAAYFCASSPRGQPNTGELFFGEGSRLTVL.

The V and J genes are TRBV7-2 and TRBJ1-2; D is perhaps TRBD1 (5 bases). This CDR3 has 14 amino acids. Germline V gene sequence: CDR1 SGHTA, CDR2 FQGNSA. Trimming stripped 5 bases from V and 1 base from J, with 11 bases between. The CDR3 nucleotides read TGTGCCAGCAGCCCGATGACAGTTAACTATGGCTACACCTTC. Translated: CASSPMTVNYGYTF.

There are a few counts of this clone. The rearrangement uses TRBV6-5 and TRBJ2-7, with 7 bases identical to TRBD1. The CDR3 extends over 13 amino acids. Per germline, CDR1 MNHEY and CDR2 SVGAGI. Germline trimming cut 6 bases from V and 3 bases from J; bases unmatched to any gene: 5. The CDR3 bases are TGTGCCAGCAGACGAAGACAGGGCTACGAGCAGTACGTC. It specifies CASRRRQGYEQYV.

The chain recombines TRBV13 with TRBJ2-5; 12 positions agree with TRBD2. The V gene's germline CDR1 is PRHDT and CDR2 FYEKMQ (reference sequence). The CDR3 covers 18 residues. V shed 0 bases, J shed 4 bases, and the junction held 9 bases outside the gene matches. CDR3 DNA sequence: TGTGCCAGCAGCTTAGGCCGTCTAGCGGGGGGGCCCAGAGAGACCCAGTACTTC. Translating it yields CASSLGRLAGGPRETQYF. Full variable domain (outside the CDR3, taken from reference TRBV13 and TRBJ2-5): AAGVIQSPRHLIKEKRETATLKCYPIPRHDTVYWYQQGPGQDPQFLISFYEKMQSDKGSIPDRFSAQQFSDYHSELNMSSLELGDSALYFCASSLGRLAGGPRETQYFGPGTRLLVL.

The sample holds a few counts of this clone. The gene calls are TRBV25-1 and TRBJ2-6; 10 bases agree with TRBD1. Losses at the gene ends were 4 bases for V and 0 bases for J; bases not matched to a gene: 0. Germline V gives CDR1 MGHDK, CDR2 SYGVNS. This CDR3 spans 16 amino acids. The CDR3 nucleotides are TGTGCCAGCAGTGGGACAGGGGGCTCTGGGGCCAACGTCCTGACTTTC. Its translation is CASSGTGGSGANVLTF.

The chain joins TRBV5-4 to TRBJ2-7, with 9 bases identical to TRBD1. Germline V CDR1 and CDR2: SGHNT, YYREEE (reference sequence). The CDR3 has 14 amino acids. Trimming took 4 bases from V and 6 from J; bases not matched to a gene: 8. CDR3 in amino acids: CASSPGQGPIEQYV. CDR3 bases: TGTGCCAGCAGCCCCGGACAGGGGCCCATCGAGCAGTACGTC.

The V call is TRBV11-3, the J call TRBJ2-7, with 7 bases aligning to TRBD1. The CDR3 runs 13 residues. Germline V gives CDR1 SGHNT, CDR2 YENEEA. V shed 5 bases, J shed 6 bases, and the junction held 7 bases outside the gene matches. The CDR3 loop is CASSATRGSEQYV. CDR3 coding DNA: TGTGCCAGCAGCGCAACCAGGGGGAGCGAGCAGTACGTC.

In this sample, this clone turned up a few times. This chain connects TRBV20-1 to TRBJ2-5; D is unclear. In germline, CDR1 is DFQATT, CDR2 SNEGSKA (reference sequence). CDR3 length: 10 amino acids. V shed 6 bases and J shed 6 bases, with 8 bases lying between them. The CDR3 nucleotides read TGCAGTGCCCCCGGGCAGACCCAGTACTTC. It is translated as CSAPGQTQYF.

V is TRBV9 and J is TRBJ2-1; maybe TRBD2 (5 bases). This CDR3 comprises 15 residues. V was clipped by 3 bases and J by 6 bases, with 16 bases between them. Per the germline V gene, CDR1 is SGDLS and CDR2 is YYNGEE. The CDR3 sequence is CASSAGNTPLNEQFF. CDR3 bases: TGTGCCAGCAGCGCGGGAAACACACCCCTCAATGAGCAGTTCTTC.

This clone was counted a few times. The chain combines TRBV4-1 with TRBJ2-1; D may be TRBD1 or TRBD2 (5 bases each). The CDR3 is 15 amino acids. The V end was cut by 3 bases, the J end by 8 bases, with 17 bases between. From germline, CDR1 is MGHRA and CDR2 YSYEKL. As DNA, the CDR3 is TGCGCCAGCAGCCAGCATGGACTGGGGGTCGATGAGCAGTTCTTC. It translates to CASSQHGLGVDEQFF.

This clone was counted only a few times. The chain carries TRBV30 and TRBJ1-4, with D unclear. The CDR3 loop spans 13 amino acids. Trimming took 0 bases from V and 7 from J, leaving 9 bases between them. The germline CDR1 and CDR2 sequences are GTSNPN and SVGIG (reference sequence). CDR3 amino acids: CAWSVAVSEKLFF. CDR3 DNA sequence: TGTGCCTGGAGTGTAGCAGTTAGTGAAAAACTGTTTTTT.

This clone was counted between two and nine times. The V call is TRBV9, the J call TRBJ1-2, with D uncertain. The CDR3 is 16 residues long. In germline, CDR1 is SGDLS, CDR2 YYNGEE. The germline V and J ends were trimmed by 0 bases and 4 bases, with 16 bases remaining between them. In DNA form, the CDR3 reads TGTGCCAGCAGCGTAGTTTCGGGTCCGGGATCCTATGGCTACACCTTC. Protein product: CASSVVSGPGSYGYTF.

The rearrangement links TRBV6-5 to TRBJ1-2; no definite D call. Trimming took 0 bases from V and 4 from J, leaving 9 bases between them. The CDR3 extends over 14 amino acids. The germline CDR1 and CDR2 sequences are MNHEY and SVGAGI. The CDR3: CASSYSIGSYGYTF. DNA of the CDR3: TGTGCCAGCAGTTACTCGATTGGAAGCTATGGCTACACCTTC.

This chain joins TRBV9 and TRBJ2-3; no clear D gene. Germline V gene lookup returns CDR1 SGDLS and CDR2 YYNGEE. The CDR3 sequence is 16 residues long. V was shortened by 4 bases and J by 2 bases, with 17 bases between the two germline ends. The CDR3 here is CASSSGEPDYTDTQYF. Here the CDR3 DNA reads TGTGCCAGCAGCTCCGGCGAGCCGGATTACACAGATACGCAGTATTTT.

The rearrangement uses TRBV20-1 and TRBJ2-1; D is undetermined. The CDR3 is 11 amino acids. The V end was cut by 4 bases, the J end by 5 bases, with 6 bases between. Germline V lookup: CDR1 DFQATT, CDR2 SNEGSKA (reference sequence). The CDR3 DNA follows: TGCAGTGCTAAAGCAGACAATGAGCAGTTCTTC. The encoded protein is CSAKADNEQFF.

The chain combines TRBV28 with TRBJ1-1; D not resolved. This CDR3 has 16 amino acids. V was shortened by 5 bases and J by 1 base, with 17 bases between the two germline ends. CDR1 and CDR2 from the germline V gene are MDHEN and SYDVKM. The CDR3 bases are TGTGCCAGCAGTCCACCATTCTATAAGGGGAACACTGAAGCTTTCTTT. Translating it yields CASSPPFYKGNTEAFF.

The V and J genes are TRBV13 and TRBJ1-1; no clear D. The CDR3 totals 11 residues. The V and J ends lost 10 bases and 4 bases respectively, with 10 bases between them. CDR1 and CDR2 (germline): PRHDT, FYEKMQ (reference sequence). In DNA, the CDR3 is TGTGCCACCTCTTTGAGCACTGAAGCTTTCTTT. Translated, it gives CATSLSTEAFF.

The chain couples TRBV21-1 to TRBJ1-1. TRBV21-1 is a known pseudogene. CDR3 length: 14 amino acids. Written as DNA, the CDR3 is TGTGCCAGCAGCAATCTGTGGGGGAACACTGAAGCTTTCTTT. Residues: CASSNLWGNTEAFF.

This chain uses TRBV19 with TRBJ2-2, with D possibly being TRBD1 or TRBD2 (5 bases each). There are 14 residues in the CDR3. Trimming removed 4 bases from V and 2 bases from J, with 8 bases in between. Germline V gives CDR1 LNHDA, CDR2 SQIVND (reference sequence). The CDR3 here is CASSTGTNTGELFF. The CDR3 nucleotides are TGTGCCAGTAGTACTGGGACCAACACCGGGGAGCTGTTTTTT.

The chain joins TRBV14 to TRBJ2-3, with 7 bases that match TRBD2. The V gene end was trimmed by 3 bases and the J gene end by 9 bases; junction bases not matched to a gene: 15. CDR3 length: 16 residues. The V gene's germline CDR1 is SGHDN and CDR2 FVKESK. The CDR3 loop is CASSHLAEQRYLTQYF. The DNA for the CDR3 is TGTGCCAGCAGCCATCTAGCGGAGCAACGGTATTTGACGCAGTATTTT. The variable domain in full, completed from reference TRBV14 and TRBJ2-3, reads EAGVTQFPSHSVIEKGQTVTLRCDPISGHDNLYWYRRVMGKEIKFLLHFVKESKQDESGMPNNRFLAERTGGTYSTLKVQPAELEDSGVYFCASSHLAEQRYLTQYFGPGTRLTVL.

This clone turned up a few times. The chain employs TRBV29-1 and TRBJ1-2; 9 bases are shared with TRBD1. The CDR3 consists of 12 residues. V lost 8 bases, J lost 8 bases, and 9 bases stayed unmatched. Germline V gives CDR1 SQVTM, CDR2 ANQGSEA. CDR3 residues: CSHRTGGGGYTF. In DNA, the CDR3 is TGCAGCCACCGAACAGGGGGCGGAGGCTACACCTTC.

This clone came up a few times. The chain uses TRBV9 and TRBJ1-2; 9 nucleotides match TRBD1. CDR3 size: 15 residues. Germline V gives CDR1 SGDLS, CDR2 YYNGEE. With 0 bases clipped from V and 4 bases from J, the junction kept 4 bases outside the gene matches. CDR3 loop: CASSVASGQGYGYTF. In nucleotides, the CDR3 is TGTGCCAGCAGCGTAGCCTCGGGACAGGGCTATGGCTACACCTTC.

The CDR3 spells CASSLALDTQYF. The CDR3 coding sequence is TGCGCCAGCAGCTTGGCCTTAGATACGCAGTATTTT. The chain couples TRBV5-1 to TRBJ2-3; the D is unclear. V lost 0 bases to trimming and J lost 5 bases, with 4 bases between them. This CDR3 comprises 12 residues. CDR1 and CDR2 (germline): SGHRS, YFSETQ. Combining the CDR3 with reference TRBV5-1 and TRBJ2-3 gives the whole variable domain KAGVTQTPRYLIKTRGQQVTLSCSPISGHRSVSWYQQTPGQGLQFLFEYFSETQRNKGNFPGRFSGRQFSNSRSEMNVSTLELGDSALYLCASSLALDTQYFGPGTRLTVL.

This clone was picked up a small number of times. The rearrangement joins TRBV14 to TRBJ1-2, with TRBD1 matching over 10 bases. This CDR3 contains 19 residues. V trimming: 3 bases; J trimming: 0 bases; junction bases outside the gene matches: 13. CDR1 is SGHDN and CDR2 is FVKESK in the germline V gene. CDR3 sequence reads: CASSHRGQGLQGANYGYTF. The CDR3 bases are TGTGCCAGCAGCCACCGGGGACAGGGGCTTCAGGGGGCTAACTATGGCTACACCTTC.